Presented here are 5 T cell receptor beta chains from one specimen sequenced in a study of blood T cell repertoires in COVID-19. Here immunoSEQ multiplex PCR was the method, and the copy in TCRdb shows in-frame clones only, minus some. The sample shows about 4,900 clones, under 90% of them seen only once. The source material was peripheral blood. All receptors derive from a human donor in a cohort sampled during active COVID-19.

CDR3 nucleotides: TGTGCCAGCAACCCGGTGGGGGGACGCAATGAGCAGTTCTTC. Its translation: CASNPVGGRNEQFF. This sequence joins TRBV11-2 and TRBJ2-1; perhaps TRBD2 as D (6 bases). The germline V and J ends were trimmed by 7 bases and 6 bases, with 16 bases remaining between them. Germline-derived CDR1 and CDR2 are SGHAT and FQNNGV. The CDR3 spans 14 residues.

J is TRBJ1-1 and V is TRBV2; 7 bases align to TRBD1. After removal of 9 bases from V and 1 base from J, the junction contained 8 bases not matched to a gene. The CDR3 totals 14 residues. The germline V gene encodes CDR1 SNHLY and CDR2 FYNNEI. CDR3 coding DNA: TGTGCCAGTTCGGGACAGATAACGAACACTGAAGCTTTCTTT. Translation: CASSGQITNTEAFF.

The chain carries TRBV7-2 and TRBJ2-3, with 7 bases that match TRBD1. CDR1 is SGHTA and CDR2 is FQGNSA in the germline V gene. J lost 8 bases, V lost 5 bases, and 13 bases had no gene match. This CDR3 spans 15 amino acids. In DNA form, the CDR3 reads TGTGCCAGCAGCCTAGGGGACAGTCGTACCGTTACGCAGTATTTT. This translates into CASSLGDSRTVTQYF. The full variable domain, with the rest looked up from reference TRBV7-2 and TRBJ2-3, is GAGVSQSPSNKVTEKGKDVELRCDPISGHTALYWYRQSLGQGLEFLIYFQGNSAPDKSGLPSDRFSAERTGGSVSTLTIQRTQQEDSAVYLCASSLGDSRTVTQYFGPGTRLTVL.

This chain connects TRBV27 to TRBJ2-1; maybe TRBD2 (6 bases). Germline values: CDR1 MNHEY, CDR2 SMNVEV (reference sequence). Deletions cut 7 bases from V and 0 bases from J, with 10 bases between. The CDR3 is made up of 14 amino acids. Here the CDR3 reads CASKGGDSYNEQFF. CDR3 coding DNA: TGTGCCAGCAAAGGAGGGGACTCCTACAATGAGCAGTTCTTC.

This rearrangement joins TRBV12-3 or TRBV12-4 to TRBJ1-5; 8 bases agree with TRBD1. J was trimmed by 5 bases and V by 6 bases; bases with no gene match: 0. This CDR3 contains 12 residues. For the CDR3, the DNA is TGTGCCAGCAGACAGGGGGATCAGCCCCAGCATTTT. Its translation is CASRQGDQPQHF.